The rows below give T cell receptor beta chains drawn from one sample of a study of cytotoxic CD8 clonotypes in ibrutinib-treated CLL. TCRdb's table, derived via immunoSEQ multiplex PCR, lists solely in-frame clones and lacks some. Among 150,000 or so clones, over 60% were seen once, and the ten largest hold 9.5% to 15%. Sequencing was performed on PBMCs, taken after 12 months of ibrutinib treatment. All receptors come from a human donor with chronic lymphocytic leukemia. Both conserved end residues are part of each CDR3. The D gene is left open where the match is weak. Only some rows state a clone size, as once, few, many or a class for expanded clones.

j_call v_call d_call clone_size cdr3_nt cdr3_aa
TRBJ1-2 TRBV27 - once TGTGCCAGCATTTATCAAGGGCCTCAACCTATCTATGGCTACACCTTC CASIYQGPQPIYGYTF
TRBJ1-1 TRBV14 - - TGTGCCAGCAGCCAATTACAGAGTCACACTGAAGCTTTCTTT CASSQLQSHTEAFF
TRBJ2-1 TRBV27 TRBD2 - TGTGCCAGCAGTTCCCACTATGCGGGGGTTTCTACAAATGAGCAGTTCTTC CASSSHYAGVSTNEQFF
TRBJ1-1 TRBV7-9 - - TGTGCCAGCAGCTCTATAGGGGGGGTGAACACTGAAGCTTTCTTT CASSSIGGVNTEAFF
TRBJ2-3 TRBV5-1 - - TGCGCCAGCAGCTTGGCCAGCAGTAAAGATACGCAGTATTTT CASSLASSKDTQYF
TRBJ1-3 TRBV11-2 - - TGTGCCAGCAGCTTAGATCGGCCAGGCGACTCTGGAAACACCATATATTTT CASSLDRPGDSGNTIYF
TRBJ2-7 TRBV27 - - TGTGCCAGCAGTTATTCGGGGGGCGTTTTGAGCTACGAGCAGTACTTC CASSYSGGVLSYEQYF
TRBJ2-7 TRBV5-4 - few TGTGCCAGCAGCTTGTACAGCTACGAGCAGTACTTC CASSLYSYEQYF
TRBJ2-1 TRBV5-1 TRBD1 - TGCGCCAGCAGCTTTTCGACAGGGCGCCCCTACAATGAGCAGTTCTTC CASSFSTGRPYNEQFF
TRBJ2-1 TRBV7-8 - few TGTGCCACCGCCAGCGGACCGTACAATGAGCAGTTCTTC CATASGPYNEQFF
TRBJ2-7 TRBV7-2 TRBD2 - TGTGCCAGCAGCTTAGACCGGGAGGGCTTCTACGAGCAGTACTTC CASSLDREGFYEQYF
TRBJ1-5 TRBV7-2 TRBD1 - TGTGCCAGCAGCTCCCGACAGGGGACGGGGTATCAGCCCCAGCATTTT CASSSRQGTGYQPQHF
TRBJ1-5 TRBV19 TRBD1 - TGTGCCAGTAGTACCCCTGGACAGGGCGGCAATCAGCCCCAGCATTTT CASSTPGQGGNQPQHF
TRBJ2-3 TRBV14 - - TGTGCCAGCAGGGGTCGAGTTAGCACAGATACGCAGTATTTT CASRGRVSTDTQYF
TRBJ2-2 TRBV5-1 TRBD2 - TGCGCCAGCAGTCACCCGGGACTAGCGGGAGGACTTAACACCGGGGAGCTGTTTTTT CASSHPGLAGGLNTGELFF
TRBJ1-3 TRBV18 - few TGTGCCAGCTCACAGAATGCACAGGGTGCGGGCGGAAACACCATATATTTT CASSQNAQGAGGNTIYF
TRBJ2-5 TRBV4-3 - - TGCGCCAGCAGCCAAGGGCGGACCACTCTGGGGACCCAGTACTTC CASSQGRTTLGTQYF
TRBJ1-2 TRBV6-1 - few TGTGCCAGCAGACCGACAGGACTGAACTATGGCTACACCTTC CASRPTGLNYGYTF
TRBJ1-5 TRBV2 - few TGTGCCAGCAGACTTTCACTGCGCAGGGACAATCAGCCCCAGCATTTT CASRLSLRRDNQPQHF
TRBJ2-1 TRBV12-5 - - TGTGCTAGTGGTTTGGGCACCCTGGTAGGGAGAGGATACAATGAGCAGTTCTTC CASGLGTLVGRGYNEQFF
TRBJ1-2 TRBV28 TRBD1 once TGTGCCAGCAGTTTCTCCCCCGAGACAGGGCAGGATGGCTACACCTTC CASSFSPETGQDGYTF
TRBJ2-4 TRBV6-1 - - TGTGCCAGCGCTTTTTACGGGACGGAGAAAAACATTCAGTACTTC CASAFYGTEKNIQYF
TRBJ2-3 TRBV25-1 TRBD2 - TGTGCCAGCAGTGATCGACCTACTCTAGCGGGAAGGGCAGATACGCAGTATTTT CASSDRPTLAGRADTQYF
TRBJ2-5 TRBV9 TRBD1 once TGTGCCAGCAGCGTCCAAGGGGGCCCAGAGACCCAGTACTTC CASSVQGGPETQYF
TRBJ2-2 TRBV11-2 - - TGTGCCAGCAGCTTTACGAGGGCTAGTGGAACCGGGGAGCTGTTTTTT CASSFTRASGTGELFF
TRBJ2-5 TRBV5-4 TRBD2 - TGTGCCAGCCAACCCAAAGTGGGCCAGGGACTAGCGGGACAAGAGACCCAGTACTTC CASQPKVGQGLAGQETQYF
TRBJ2-2 TRBV9 TRBD2 - TGTGCCAGCAGCGTAGGTAGACTAGCGGGATCAACCGGGGAGCTGTTTTTT CASSVGRLAGSTGELFF
TRBJ2-1 TRBV7-9 TRBD1 - TGTGCCAGCAGCTTACCCGGCAGGGGGTCCTACAATGAGCAGTTCTTC CASSLPGRGSYNEQFF
TRBJ1-5 TRBV6-6 - - TGTGCCAGCAGTTACTCTCCGGGGGGCGACAATCAGCCCCAGCATTTT CASSYSPGGDNQPQHF
TRBJ2-1 TRBV5-1 - - TGCGCCAGCAGCTTTTGGGATGAGCAGTTCTTC CASSFWDEQFF
TRBJ1-1 TRBV6-5 - - TGTGCCAGCAGTGAAGAATCAATCCGAGAAGCTTTCTTT CASSEESIREAFF
TRBJ2-1 TRBV9 - - TGTGCCAGCAGCGTGGGTAGCATCACCTACAATGAGCAGTTCTTC CASSVGSITYNEQFF